These 20 T cell receptor beta chains share one sample of origin, sequenced in a study of metastatic and nonmetastatic thyroid tumors. Thyroid surgery was preceded by no treatment in any patient. TCRdb re-clonotyped the PCR reads through MiXCR. The profile shows approximately 3,500 clones, about a third of them singletons. Specimen: adjacent normal tissue. The receptors were gathered from a female donor with papillary thyroid cancer or a benign thyroid nodule (not recorded which). Some clones in this sample may be carry-over from other donors' samples.

This clone turned up a few times. The chain links TRBV12-3 or TRBV12-4 to TRBJ1-5; no clear D. This CDR3 has 15 amino acids. Deletions cut 5 bases from V and 9 bases from J, with 20 bases between. In nucleotides, the CDR3 is TGTGCCAGCAGTCCGTGGACTGAAAAAGGAGGGCCCCAGCATTTT. Its protein product is CASSPWTEKGGPQHF.

This clone is categorized as medium-sized. J is TRBJ1-2 and V is TRBV18; 7 bases align to TRBD1. Germline-derived CDR1 and CDR2 are KGHSH and LQKENI. This CDR3 spans 18 amino acids. The ends lost 5 bases at V and 8 bases at J; junction bases unmatched: 23. The CDR3 DNA reads as TGTGCCAGCTCAGCCGTAGCCACAGGGGACCTTACTGGGAACGGCTACACCTTC. Its protein product is CASSAVATGDLTGNGYTF.

This chain links TRBV11-2 with TRBJ2-5, with 11 positions matching TRBD2. This CDR3 contains 17 residues. The germline CDR1 and CDR2 sequences are SGHAT and FQNNGV. V was pared by 5 bases and J by 2 bases, with 10 bases of the junction left unmatched. In DNA form, the CDR3 reads TGTGCCAGCAGCCACATGGTCGGGACTAGCGGACAAGAGACCCAGTACTTC. It codes for CASSHMVGTSGQETQYF.

This clone was observed a handful of times. The gene calls are TRBV12-3 or TRBV12-4 and TRBJ1-4; D perhaps matches TRBD1 (6 bases). The CDR3 length is 13 residues. V gave up 7 bases and J gave up 3 bases, with 9 bases separating them. CDR3 DNA sequence: TGTGCCAGCAATGACAGGCCTAATGAAAAACTGTTTTTT. Amino acids: CASNDRPNEKLFF.

This clone was found once. This chain connects TRBV19 to TRBJ2-6; 12 bases match TRBD2. Germline CDR1 and CDR2: LNHDA and SQIVND (reference sequence). The ends lost 7 bases at V and 0 bases at J; junction bases unmatched: 4. The length of the CDR3 is 17 residues. The CDR3 spells CASNRLAGDSGANVLTF. CDR3 nucleotides: TGTGCCAGTAACCGACTAGCGGGGGACTCTGGGGCCAACGTCCTGACTTTC.

Concerning this clone: One end of the junction does not line up with germline, which may come from a read error. The chain has TRBV3-1 and TRBJ2-7; D perhaps matches TRBD1 (5 bases). Germline assignment: CDR1 LGHDT and CDR2 YNNKEL (reference sequence). This CDR3 contains 11 residues. DNA of the CDR3: TGTGCCAGCAGACAAGGGGCCGAGCAGTACTTC. This sequence encodes CASRQGAEQYF.

The rearrangement uses TRBV7-9 and TRBJ1-6; D is possibly TRBD1 (5 bases). V shed 1 base and J shed 6 bases, with 10 bases lying between them. The germline CDR1 and CDR2 sequences are SEHNR and FQNEAQ (reference sequence). There are 15 residues in the CDR3. The CDR3 loop is CASSLGDSSNSPLHF. CDR3 sequence (DNA): TGTGCCAGCAGCTTAGGAGACAGCAGTAATTCACCCCTCCACTTT. Combining the CDR3 with reference TRBV7-9 and TRBJ1-6 gives the whole variable domain DTGVSQNPRHKITKRGQNVTFRCDPISEHNRLYWYRQTLGQGPEFLTYFQNEAQLEKSRLLSDRFSAERPKGSFSTLEIQRTEQGDSAMYLCASSLGDSSNSPLHFGNGTRLTVT.

J is TRBJ2-2 and V is TRBV20-1, with 8 bases identical to TRBD2. The J segment lost 5 bases and the V segment lost 2 bases, leaving 10 bases of the junction unmatched. CDR1 DFQATT and CDR2 SNEGSKA come from the germline V gene (reference sequence). The CDR3 runs to 16 residues. CDR3 in amino acids: CSARIVPSGLTGELFF. CDR3 nucleotide sequence: TGCAGTGCTAGAATCGTGCCTAGCGGGCTTACCGGGGAGCTGTTTTTT.

The chain has TRBV28 and TRBJ2-2; 7 bases line up with TRBD2. CDR3 length: 16 amino acids. V gave up 3 bases and J gave up 0 bases; unmatched junction bases: 4. The germline V gene encodes CDR1 MDHEN and CDR2 SYDVKM. DNA for the CDR3: TGTGCCAGCAGTTTTCGGGAGGTGACGAACACCGGGGAGCTGTTTTTT. Encoded protein: CASSFREVTNTGELFF.

The chain is built from TRBV2 and TRBJ2-7; TRBD1 or TRBD2 may be the D gene (5 bases each). The CDR3 length is 14 residues. CDR1 SNHLY and CDR2 FYNNEI come from the germline V gene. V was cut by 6 bases and J by 3 bases, with 15 bases left in between. The CDR3 DNA reads TGTGCCAGCAGCAGACTACCACAGGACTACGAGCAGTACTTC. It translates to CASSRLPQDYEQYF.

The rearrangement uses TRBV6-2 or TRBV6-3 and TRBJ1-1; 8 bases are a match to TRBD1. The V and J ends lost 5 bases and 11 bases, in that order; junction bases with no gene match: 22. Per germline, CDR1 MNHEY and CDR2 SVGEGT. The CDR3 is 17 residues long. The CDR3 DNA is TGTGCCAGCAGTCTCCCCTCGGACAGGGCTAGGAGCCCAGATGCTTTCTTT. This encodes CASSLPSDRARSPDAFF.

Many counts were recorded for this clone. The rearrangement links TRBV5-5 to TRBJ2-1; D might be TRBD2 (6 bases). The CDR3 has 14 amino acids. The V end was cut by 1 base, the J end by 8 bases, with 13 bases between. The germline V gene has CDR1 SGHKS and CDR2 YYEKEE (reference sequence). CDR3 sequence: CASSLLLAGDEQFF. DNA for the CDR3: TGTGCCAGCAGCTTGTTACTAGCCGGTGATGAGCAGTTCTTC.

This clone qualifies as medium-sized. The genes are TRBV27 and TRBJ2-3; D is unresolved. The ends were cut back, 8 bases at V and 4 bases at J, with 10 bases in the middle. The CDR3 runs to 12 residues. Germline-derived CDR1 and CDR2 are MNHEY and SMNVEV (reference sequence). The CDR3 loop reads CASGLLADTQYF. The CDR3 nucleotides read TGTGCCAGCGGGCTCCTGGCAGATACGCAGTATTTT.

The gene calls are TRBV19 and TRBJ1-5, with 9 bases identical to TRBD1. This CDR3 has 16 residues. Germline CDR1 is LNHDA and CDR2 is SQIVND (reference sequence). The ends lost 1 base at V and 2 bases at J; junction bases unmatched: 3. Written as DNA, the CDR3 is TGTGCCAGTAGTATAGGTCGACAGGGGGGCAATCAGCCCCAGCATTTT. Amino acids: CASSIGRQGGNQPQHF.

Within the sample, this clone is medium-sized. The V call is TRBV5-1, the J call TRBJ2-5; no definite D call. V was trimmed by 3 bases and J by 5 bases, leaving 20 bases between them. Germline V CDR1 and CDR2: SGHRS, YFSETQ. The CDR3 length is 16 residues. The CDR3 spells CASSSEIGGGWETQYF. The CDR3 DNA sequence: TGCGCCAGCAGCTCGGAAATAGGCGGCGGTTGGGAGACCCAGTACTTC.

The chain couples TRBV6-1 to TRBJ2-7, with 11 positions matching TRBD2. CDR1 MNHNS and CDR2 SASEGT come from the germline V gene. The CDR3 is 16 residues long. The ends lost 5 bases at V and 7 bases at J; junction bases unmatched: 13. The CDR3 sequence is CASSHKGLAGTGEQYF. The DNA for the CDR3 is TGTGCCAGCAGTCACAAAGGACTAGCGGGCACCGGGGAGCAGTACTTC.

This clone ranks as large. The rearrangement links TRBV7-9 to TRBJ2-7, with 9 bases aligning to TRBD2. Germline V gene lookup returns CDR1 SEHNR and CDR2 FQNEAQ (reference sequence). This CDR3 comprises 13 residues. J was trimmed by 2 bases and V by 8 bases; bases with no gene match: 4. CDR3 coding DNA: TGTGCCAGCGGCAGCGGGAGGACCTACGAGCAGTACTTC. Translation gives CASGSGRTYEQYF.

This clone was seen a handful of times. The chain is built from TRBV2 and TRBJ2-2, with 7 bases matching TRBD2. J was trimmed by 6 bases and V by 6 bases; bases with no gene match: 1. CDR3 length equals 12 residues. Germline V gives CDR1 SNHLY, CDR2 FYNNEI. The CDR3 nucleotides are TGTGCCAGCAGGGGGAGGGCCGGGGAGCTGTTTTTT. This sequence encodes CASRGRAGELFF.

The V and J genes are TRBV27 and TRBJ2-2; D is tentatively TRBD1 or TRBD2 (5 bases each). CDR1 is MNHEY and CDR2 is SMNVEV in the germline V gene (reference sequence). V shed 2 bases and J shed 5 bases, with 12 bases lying between them. The CDR3 is 15 amino acids. The CDR3 bases are TGTGCCAGCAGTTTACGGGACCCAGGGACCGGGGAGCTGTTTTTT. Its translation is CASSLRDPGTGELFF.

CDR3 sequence: CASSPHWTWVPHNSPLHF. DNA of the CDR3: TGTGCCAGCAGTCCCCACTGGACCTGGGTCCCCCATAATTCACCCCTCCACTTT. This sequence joins TRBV28 and TRBJ1-6; D is ambiguous. The V gene's germline CDR1 is MDHEN and CDR2 SYDVKM. The CDR3 loop spans 18 amino acids. Trimming removed 5 bases at V and 5 bases at J, with 22 bases between.